This is a list of T cell receptor beta chains from one sample in a study of shared clonotypes between healthy human individuals. Sequencing was performed with immunoSEQ multiplex PCR; in TCRdb, only in-frame clones are kept and a portion is missing. Among about 2.4 million clones listed, 93% were seen once. The material sequenced was naive CD4+ T cells from PBMCs. All receptors come from a man between 18 and 29 years old in good health. Some clones in this sample may be carry-over from other donors' samples. The CDR3 runs from the conserved cysteine through the conserved F or W. Fields, in order: J gene, D gene, clone size, V gene, CDR3 protein, CDR3 DNA. A D gene is named only where the DNA matches it firmly. A clone size is listed for some rows: how often the clone was seen (once, few, many), or a class if it is expanded.

>TRBJ2-7|TRBD1|-|TRBV23-1
CASSQVQGAAYEQYF
TGCGCCAGCAGTCAAGTCCAGGGGGCGGCCTACGAGCAGTACTTC
>TRBJ2-3|TRBD2|-|TRBV7-3
CASPRREAEDTQYF
TGTGCCAGCCCCCGCCGGGAGGCGGAAGATACGCAGTATTTT
>TRBJ1-1|TRBD1|-|TRBV7-8
CASSLGRGRGFEAFF
TGTGCCAGCAGCCTAGGCCGGGGCAGGGGGTTTGAAGCTTTCTTT
>TRBJ1-6|-|-|TRBV7-8
CASSRETYNSPLHF
TGTGCCAGCAGCAGGGAGACCTATAATTCACCCCTCCACTTT
>TRBJ2-5|-|-|TRBV7-9
CASSLGQGEETQYF
TGTGCCAGCAGCTTAGGGCAGGGTGAGGAGACCCAGTACTTC
>TRBJ2-2|-|-|TRBV4-3
CASSQDINTGELFF
TGCGCCAGCAGCCAAGATATAAACACCGGGGAGCTGTTTTTT
>TRBJ1-2|TRBD1|-|TRBV28
CASSLPLISGQGRGGYTF
TGTGCCAGCAGTTTGCCCCTTATATCGGGACAGGGGAGGGGCGGCTACACCTTC
>TRBJ2-5|-|-|TRBV2
CASSAGQQETQYF
TGTGCCAGCAGCGCCGGACAGCAAGAGACCCAGTACTTC
>TRBJ2-3|-|-|TRBV7-9
CASSMDSTVDTQYF
TGTGCCAGCAGCATGGACTCCACTGTAGATACGCAGTATTTT
>TRBJ2-3|TRBD2|-|TRBV7-8
CASTRGGLTDTQYF
TGTGCCAGCACCCGCGGGGGGTTGACAGATACGCAGTATTTT
>TRBJ2-2|TRBD2|-|TRBV25-1
CASRTSGTGTGELFF
TGTGCCAGCAGGACTAGCGGGACGGGCACCGGGGAGCTGTTTTTT
>TRBJ2-7|TRBD2|-|TRBV7-8
CASSLAGTRGEQYF
TGTGCCAGCAGCTTAGCGGGGACTAGAGGCGAGCAGTACTTC
>TRBJ1-4|TRBD1|-|TRBV15
CATSRDRGSTNEKLFF
TGTGCCACCAGCAGGGACAGGGGGTCAACTAATGAAAAACTGTTTTTT
>TRBJ2-1|-|-|TRBV20-1
CSAGAYGQFF
TGCAGTGCGGGGGCATACGGGCAGTTCTTC
>TRBJ2-1|TRBD2|-|TRBV5-1
CASSTGLAGYEQFF
TGCGCCAGCAGCACGGGACTAGCGGGGTATGAGCAGTTCTTC
>TRBJ1-6|-|-|TRBV2
CASSETRLRDSPLHF
TGTGCCAGCAGTGAGACCCGACTGAGGGATTCACCCCTCCACTTT
>TRBJ1-6|-|-|TRBV11-2
CASSWGNGNSPLHF
TGTGCCAGCAGCTGGGGCAATGGGAATTCACCCCTCCACTTT
>TRBJ2-7|-|-|TRBV5-4
CASSTGHSAYEQYF
TGTGCCAGCAGCACCGGACATTCGGCCTACGAGCAGTACTTC
>TRBJ2-5|-|-|TRBV6-1
CASSDPDGQGTQYF
TGTGCCAGCAGTGATCCGGACGGCCAGGGGACCCAGTACTTC
>TRBJ2-5|-|-|TRBV18
CASSPTVSVREKGETQYF
TGTGCCAGCTCACCAACTGTGAGTGTGAGGGAGAAGGGAGAGACCCAGTACTTC
>TRBJ1-5|-|-|TRBV7-9
CASSSLDQPQHF
TGTGCCAGCAGCTCCTTAGATCAGCCCCAGCATTTT
>TRBJ2-1|TRBD2|-|TRBV7-3
CASSREVYNEQFF
TGTGCCAGCAGCCGGGAGGTGTACAATGAGCAGTTCTTC
>TRBJ2-7|TRBD1|-|TRBV5-5
CASSPSGTGQGRAYEQYF
TGTGCCAGCAGCCCATCCGGAACAGGACAGGGTCGAGCCTACGAGCAGTACTTC
>TRBJ2-1|-|-|TRBV28
CASSPSYGNEQFF
TGTGCCAGCAGTCCAAGTTATGGCAATGAGCAGTTCTTC
>TRBJ2-3|TRBD2|-|TRBV4-3
CASSQARLAGGVDTQYF
TGCGCCAGCAGCCAAGCTCGACTAGCGGGAGGGGTAGATACGCAGTATTTT
>TRBJ2-3|TRBD1|-|TRBV7-9
CASSQDRASTDTQYF
TGTGCCAGCAGCCAAGACAGGGCTAGCACAGATACGCAGTATTTT
>TRBJ1-6|-|-|TRBV11-2
CASSRTNNSPLHF
TGTGCCAGCAGCCGTACTAATAATTCACCCCTCCACTTT
>TRBJ2-3|-|-|TRBV20-1
CSAPRDTQYF
TGCAGTGCTCCTAGGGATACGCAGTATTTT
>TRBJ2-3|-|-|TRBV30
CAWSVMSSTDTQYF
TGTGCCTGGAGTGTGATGTCTAGCACAGATACGCAGTATTTT
>TRBJ2-6|-|once|TRBV4-3
CASSQDPPLGANVLTF
TGCGCCAGCAGCCAAGATCCGCCCCTGGGGGCCAACGTCCTGACTTTC
>TRBJ1-1|TRBD1|-|TRBV5-1
CASSLGGGDTEAFF
TGCGCCAGCAGCTTGGGAGGGGGCGATACTGAAGCTTTCTTT
>TRBJ1-1|TRBD1|-|TRBV29-1
CSVVPGQGNTEAFF
TGCAGCGTAGTCCCGGGACAGGGCAACACTGAAGCTTTCTTT
>TRBJ2-5|-|-|TRBV28
CASSPPGPQETQYF
TGTGCCAGCAGTCCCCCGGGGCCCCAAGAGACCCAGTACTTC
>TRBJ1-1|-|-|TRBV11-3
CASAGPNTEAFF
TGTGCCAGCGCCGGCCCGAACACTGAAGCTTTCTTT
>TRBJ2-3|TRBD2|once|TRBV30
CARSGLAGVTDTQYF
TGTGCCCGGAGTGGACTAGCGGGAGTAACAGATACGCAGTATTTT
>TRBJ2-1|TRBD2|-|TRBV5-1
CASSLGVAGTSSYNEQFF
TGCGCCAGCAGCTTGGGAGTAGCGGGGACAAGCTCCTACAATGAGCAGTTCTTC
>TRBJ2-1|TRBD2|-|TRBV7-3
CASSPLGLAVYNEQFF
TGTGCCAGCAGCCCTCTAGGACTAGCGGTCTACAATGAGCAGTTCTTC
>TRBJ1-2|-|-|TRBV6-5
CASRFGLALWGGYTF
TGTGCCAGCAGATTCGGACTAGCCCTTTGGGGTGGCTACACCTTC
>TRBJ2-2|-|once|TRBV25-1
CASSEGGATGELFF
TGTGCCAGCAGTGAGGGTGGCGCAACCGGGGAGCTGTTTTTT
>TRBJ2-1|TRBD2|-|TRBV25-1
CASSPGLQQFF
TGTGCCAGCAGTCCGGGACTACAGCAGTTCTTC
>TRBJ2-7|-|-|TRBV21-1
CASSKALWQGHYEQYF
TGTGCCAGCAGCAAAGCGCTTTGGCAGGGGCACTACGAGCAGTACTTC
>TRBJ2-7|TRBD1|-|TRBV28
CASSHDRERDEQYF
TGTGCCAGCAGCCACGACAGGGAAAGGGACGAGCAGTACTTC
>TRBJ2-1|TRBD2|-|TRBV4-3
CASSRDSGRGNEQFF
TGCGCCAGCAGCCGCGATAGCGGGAGAGGAAATGAGCAGTTCTTC
>TRBJ2-1|TRBD1|-|TRBV10-3
CAISEIRTGPGNEQFF
TGTGCCATCAGTGAGATAAGGACAGGGCCGGGCAATGAGCAGTTCTTC
>TRBJ1-1|-|-|TRBV7-2
CASSLGQVGNTEAFF
TGTGCCAGCAGCTTAGGACAGGTCGGGAACACTGAAGCTTTCTTT
>TRBJ2-2|-|-|TRBV9
CASSVADRNTGELFF
TGTGCCAGCAGCGTAGCTGACAGGAACACCGGGGAGCTGTTTTTT
>TRBJ2-1|TRBD2|-|TRBV2
CASSPRLADNEQFF
TGTGCCAGCAGCCCCCGGCTAGCGGACAATGAGCAGTTCTTC
>TRBJ2-7|TRBD2|once|TRBV7-2
CASSSLAGGPQYF
TGTGCCAGCAGCTCGCTAGCGGGAGGGCCCCAGTACTTC
>TRBJ2-1|TRBD2|-|TRBV5-1
CASSLPTSGFDEQFF
TGCGCCAGCAGCTTGCCCACTAGCGGGTTCGATGAGCAGTTCTTC
>TRBJ1-3|-|-|TRBV28
CASSLTGITRGGNTIYF
TGTGCCAGCAGTTTGACGGGCATCACGAGAGGTGGAAACACCATATATTTT
>TRBJ2-1|TRBD2|-|TRBV19
CASRTLAGVGNEQFF
TGTGCCAGTAGAACCCTAGCGGGAGTTGGAAATGAGCAGTTCTTC
>TRBJ2-3|TRBD2|-|TRBV7-3
CASSLRFGTSDHTQYF
TGTGCCAGCAGCTTACGCTTCGGGACTAGTGATCATACGCAGTATTTT
>TRBJ2-2|-|-|TRBV5-4
CASSGTGELFF
TGTGCCAGCAGCGGCACCGGGGAGCTGTTTTTT
>TRBJ1-1|-|-|TRBV6-1
CASSRNTEAFF
TGTGCCAGCAGCCGGAACACTGAAGCTTTCTTT
>TRBJ2-7|TRBD2|-|TRBV5-1
CASSLGTSGAYEQYF
TGCGCCAGCAGCTTGGGGACTAGCGGAGCCTACGAGCAGTACTTC
>TRBJ2-1|-|-|TRBV7-9
CASRPDRGLPFNEQFF
TGTGCCAGCAGACCAGACCGGGGGCTACCATTTAATGAGCAGTTCTTC
>TRBJ1-2|TRBD1|once|TRBV7-8
CASSLSNRGALNYGYTF
TGTGCCAGCAGCTTAAGTAACAGGGGAGCCCTTAACTATGGCTACACCTTC